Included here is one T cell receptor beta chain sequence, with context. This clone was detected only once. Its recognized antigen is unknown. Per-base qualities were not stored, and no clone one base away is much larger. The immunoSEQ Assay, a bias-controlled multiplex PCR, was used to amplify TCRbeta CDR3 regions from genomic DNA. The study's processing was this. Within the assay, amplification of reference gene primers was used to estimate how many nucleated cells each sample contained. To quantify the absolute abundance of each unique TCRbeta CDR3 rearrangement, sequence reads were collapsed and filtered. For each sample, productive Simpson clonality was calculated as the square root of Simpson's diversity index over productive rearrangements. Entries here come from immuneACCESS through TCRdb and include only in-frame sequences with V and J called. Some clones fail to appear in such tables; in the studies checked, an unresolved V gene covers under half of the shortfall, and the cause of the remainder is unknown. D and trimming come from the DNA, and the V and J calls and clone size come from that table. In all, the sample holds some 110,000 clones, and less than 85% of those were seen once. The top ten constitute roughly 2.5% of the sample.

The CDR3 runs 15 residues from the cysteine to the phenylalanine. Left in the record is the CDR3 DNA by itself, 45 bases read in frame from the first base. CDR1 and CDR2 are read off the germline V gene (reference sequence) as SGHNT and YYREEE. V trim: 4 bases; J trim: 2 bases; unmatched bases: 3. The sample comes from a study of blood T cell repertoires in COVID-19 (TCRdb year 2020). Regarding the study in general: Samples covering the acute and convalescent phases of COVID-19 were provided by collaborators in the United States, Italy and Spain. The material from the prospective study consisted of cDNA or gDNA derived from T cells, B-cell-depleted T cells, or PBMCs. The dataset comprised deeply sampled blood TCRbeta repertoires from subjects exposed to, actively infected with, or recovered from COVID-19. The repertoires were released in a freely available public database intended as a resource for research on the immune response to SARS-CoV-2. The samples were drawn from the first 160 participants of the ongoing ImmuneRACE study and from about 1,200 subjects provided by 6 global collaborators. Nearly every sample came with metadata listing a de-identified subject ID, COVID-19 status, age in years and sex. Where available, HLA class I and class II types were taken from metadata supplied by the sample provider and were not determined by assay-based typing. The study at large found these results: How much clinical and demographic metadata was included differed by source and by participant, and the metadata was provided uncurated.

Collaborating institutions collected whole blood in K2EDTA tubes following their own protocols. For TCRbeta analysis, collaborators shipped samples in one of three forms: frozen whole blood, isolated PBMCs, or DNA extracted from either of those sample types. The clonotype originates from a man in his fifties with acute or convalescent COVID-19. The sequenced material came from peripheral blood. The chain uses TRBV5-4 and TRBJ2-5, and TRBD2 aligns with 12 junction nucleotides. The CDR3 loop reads CASSLGLAGQETQYF. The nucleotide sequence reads TGTGCCAGCAGCCTAGGACTAGCGGGGCAAGAGACCCAGTACTTC.